Below, 9 T cell receptor beta chains from the same sample are listed, as sequenced in a study of blood T cell repertoires in COVID-19. Here immunoSEQ multiplex PCR was the method, and the copy in TCRdb shows in-frame clones only, minus some. The sample contains about 100,000 clones, 80% of which appear only once. Sequencing input: peripheral blood. These receptors were obtained from a woman aged 70-85 years with acute or convalescent COVID-19.

The chain recombines TRBV5-1 with TRBJ1-3; 7 bases are shared with TRBD1. Germline CDR1 reads SGHRS; CDR2 reads YFSETQ. This CDR3 has 16 amino acids. The J segment lost 6 bases and the V segment lost 4 bases, leaving 13 bases of the junction unmatched. The CDR3 reads CASSPSTGVRENTIYF. CDR3 bases: TGCGCCAGCAGCCCCTCTACAGGGGTTAGAGAAAACACCATATATTTT.

The chain recombines TRBV7-3 with TRBJ2-2, with 7 bases aligning to TRBD1. The CDR3 totals 15 residues. Germline trimming cut 4 bases from V and 5 bases from J; bases unmatched to any gene: 7. CDR1 is SGHTA, CDR2 FQGTGA, per germline. The CDR3 DNA reads as TGTGCCAGCAGCTCCAGGGGGATTGGGACCGGGGAGCTGTTTTTT. Translating gives CASSSRGIGTGELFF.

The V and J genes are TRBV6-5 and TRBJ2-7, with 9 bases fitting TRBD1. CDR1 is MNHEY and CDR2 is SVGAGI in the germline V gene. This CDR3 has 13 residues. The CDR3 nucleotides read TGTCGCACCGGGACAGGGATACTTGACGAGCAGTACTTC. Translated, it gives CRTGTGILDEQYF.

The chain has TRBV7-2 and TRBJ1-4, with TRBD1 as a possible D gene (5 bases). The CDR3 totals 13 residues. CDR1 is SGHTA, CDR2 FQGNSA, per germline. V lost 5 bases and J lost 11, with 15 bases in between. DNA for the CDR3: TGTGCCAGCAGCACGGGAGGGGCGCCGAAACTGTTTTTT. This codes for CASSTGGAPKLFF. The full variable domain, its missing parts supplied by reference TRBV7-2 and TRBJ1-4, is GAGVSQSPSNKVTEKGKDVELRCDPISGHTALYWYRQSLGQGLEFLIYFQGNSAPDKSGLPSDRFSAERTGGSVSTLTIQRTQQEDSAVYLCASSTGGAPKLFFGSGTQLSVL.

This clone was picked up a small number of times. CDR3 sequence: CASSLALGAGDYNSPLHF. As DNA, the CDR3 is TGTGCCAGCAGCTTAGCTCTTGGGGCAGGAGATTATAATTCACCCCTCCACTTT. V usage is TRBV7-9 and J usage is TRBJ1-6, with D perhaps matching TRBD1 (5 bases). Germline V gene lookup returns CDR1 SEHNR and CDR2 FQNEAQ (reference sequence). The CDR3 has 18 residues. Trimming removed 0 bases from V and 4 bases from J, with 16 bases in between.

In this sample, this clone turned up a few times. The gene calls are TRBV2 and TRBJ1-2, with TRBD1 matching 10 bases. V trimming: 9 bases; J trimming: 8 bases; junction bases outside the gene matches: 9. The CDR3 is 13 residues long. CDR1 is SNHLY, CDR2 FYNNEI, per germline. CDR3 residues: CASLTGGAIGYTF. The CDR3 DNA sequence: TGTGCCAGTTTGACAGGGGGCGCGATCGGCTACACCTTC.

This chain's CDR3 is CASSLKGAGNTEAFF. DNA of the CDR3: TGCGCCAGCAGCTTGAAAGGGGCAGGGAACACTGAAGCTTTCTTT. The genes are TRBV5-1 and TRBJ1-1, with D maybe TRBD1 (5 bases). Germline loops: CDR1 SGHRS, CDR2 YFSETQ. Trimming shortened V by 1 base and J by 1 base, and 11 bases separated the two germline ends. The length of the CDR3 is 15 residues.

The gene calls are TRBV5-1 and TRBJ1-3, with a weak D call TRBD1 (6 bases). CDR3 length: 15 residues. With 4 bases removed from V and 6 bases from J, the gap between germline ends came to 17 bases. In germline, CDR1 is SGHRS, CDR2 YFSETQ. The CDR3 DNA follows: TGCGCCAGCAGCCCAAACGACAGGCTCGTAAACACCATATATTTT. Translating it yields CASSPNDRLVNTIYF.

The CDR3 region is CASSLYSGGAIDTQYF. CDR3 coding DNA: TGTGCCAGCAGCCTTTATAGCGGGGGGGCCATAGATACGCAGTATTTT. The rearrangement uses TRBV13 and TRBJ2-3, with 11 bases fitting TRBD2. CDR1 is PRHDT and CDR2 is FYEKMQ in the germline V gene (reference sequence). Unmatched junction bases numbered 9, after V lost 5 bases and J lost 5 bases. The CDR3 consists of 16 residues.